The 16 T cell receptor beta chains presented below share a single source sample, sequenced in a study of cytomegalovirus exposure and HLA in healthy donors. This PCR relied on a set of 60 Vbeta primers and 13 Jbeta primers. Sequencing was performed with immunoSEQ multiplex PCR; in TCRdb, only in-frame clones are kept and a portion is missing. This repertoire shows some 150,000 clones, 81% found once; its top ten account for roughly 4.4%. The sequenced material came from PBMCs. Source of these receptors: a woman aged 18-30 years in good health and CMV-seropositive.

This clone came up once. The chain's CDR3 is CASSPPSIGTEGYEQYF. The CDR3 region has the DNA TGCGCCAGCAGCCCTCCCTCGATCGGAACCGAGGGCTACGAGCAGTACTTC. This rearrangement joins TRBV5-1 to TRBJ2-7, with D possibly matching TRBD2 (5 bases). The V gene's germline CDR1 is SGHRS and CDR2 YFSETQ. The CDR3 is 17 residues long. The V end lost 4 bases, the J end lost 3 bases, and 23 bases lay between the germline ends.

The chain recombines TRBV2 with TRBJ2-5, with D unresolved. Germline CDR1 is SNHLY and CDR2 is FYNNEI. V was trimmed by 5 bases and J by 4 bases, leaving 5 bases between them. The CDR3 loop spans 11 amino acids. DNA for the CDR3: TGTGCCAGCAGTTGGGCAGAGACCCAGTACTTC. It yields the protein CASSWAETQYF. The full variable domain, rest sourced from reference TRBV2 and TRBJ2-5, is EPEVTQTPSHQVTQMGQEVILRCVPISNHLYFYWYRQILGQKVEFLVSFYNNEISEKSEIFDDQFSVERPDGSNFTLKIRSTKLEDSAMYFCASSWAETQYFGPGTRLLVL.

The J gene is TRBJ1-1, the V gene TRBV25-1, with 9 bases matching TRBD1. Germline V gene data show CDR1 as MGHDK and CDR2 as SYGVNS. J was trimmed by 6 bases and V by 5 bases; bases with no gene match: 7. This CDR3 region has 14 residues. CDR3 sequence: CASSSRTGESEAFF. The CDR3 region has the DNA TGTGCCAGCAGTTCCAGGACAGGGGAATCTGAAGCTTTCTTT. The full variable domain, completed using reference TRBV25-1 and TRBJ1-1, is EADIYQTPRYLVIGTGKKITLECSQTMGHDKMYWYQQDPGMELHLIHYSYGVNSTEKGDLSSESTVSRIRTEHFPLTLESARPSHTSQYLCASSSRTGESEAFFGQGTRLTVV.

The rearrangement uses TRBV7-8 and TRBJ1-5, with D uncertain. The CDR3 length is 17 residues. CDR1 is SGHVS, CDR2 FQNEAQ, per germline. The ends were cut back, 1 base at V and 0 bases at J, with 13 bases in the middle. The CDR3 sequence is CASSLGSSGFSNQPQHF. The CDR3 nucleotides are TGTGCCAGCAGCTTAGGAAGCTCAGGATTTAGCAATCAGCCCCAGCATTTT.

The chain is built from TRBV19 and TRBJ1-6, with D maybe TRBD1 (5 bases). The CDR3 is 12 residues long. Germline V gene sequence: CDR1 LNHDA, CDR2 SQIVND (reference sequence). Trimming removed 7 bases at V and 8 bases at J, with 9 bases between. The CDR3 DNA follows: TGTGCCAGTAATTTCAGGGATTCACCCCTCCACTTT. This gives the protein CASNFRDSPLHF.

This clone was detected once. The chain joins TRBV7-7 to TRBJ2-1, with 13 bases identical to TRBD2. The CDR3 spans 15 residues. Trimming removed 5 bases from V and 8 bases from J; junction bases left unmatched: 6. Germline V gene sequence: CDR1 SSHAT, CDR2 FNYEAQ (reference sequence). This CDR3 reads CASSELAGGPDEQFF. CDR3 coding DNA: TGTGCCAGCAGCGAACTAGCGGGGGGGCCGGATGAGCAGTTCTTC.

CDR3 nucleotide sequence: TGTGCCAGCAGTCGTGAAAGCATTCCAGATACGCAGTATTTT. As protein: CASSRESIPDTQYF. The V gene is TRBV2, the J gene TRBJ2-3; D unclear. Germline-derived CDR1 and CDR2 are SNHLY and FYNNEI. CDR3 length equals 14 residues. V dropped 5 bases and J dropped 4 bases, with 13 bases sitting between them.

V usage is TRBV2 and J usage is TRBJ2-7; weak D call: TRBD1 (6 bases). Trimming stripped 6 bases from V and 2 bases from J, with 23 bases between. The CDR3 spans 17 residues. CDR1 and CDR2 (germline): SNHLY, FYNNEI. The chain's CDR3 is CASSPLSTGIVAYEQYF. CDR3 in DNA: TGTGCCAGCAGCCCCCTTTCCACAGGGATAGTTGCCTACGAGCAGTACTTC.

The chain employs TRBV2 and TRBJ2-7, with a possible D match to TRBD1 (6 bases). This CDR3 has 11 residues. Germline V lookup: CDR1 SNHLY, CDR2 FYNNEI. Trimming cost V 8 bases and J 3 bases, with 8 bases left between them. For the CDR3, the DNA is TGTGCCAGCGGGGGCCTCTACGAGCAGTACTTC. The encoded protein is CASGGLYEQYF.

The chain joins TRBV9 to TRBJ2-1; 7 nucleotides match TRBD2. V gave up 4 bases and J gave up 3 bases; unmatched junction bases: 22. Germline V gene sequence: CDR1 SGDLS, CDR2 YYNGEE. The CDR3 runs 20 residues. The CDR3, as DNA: TGTGCCAGCAGCTCCCCCGGTGGGGGGGGACGGGAGATAGACTACAATGAGCAGTTCTTC. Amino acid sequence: CASSSPGGGGREIDYNEQFF.

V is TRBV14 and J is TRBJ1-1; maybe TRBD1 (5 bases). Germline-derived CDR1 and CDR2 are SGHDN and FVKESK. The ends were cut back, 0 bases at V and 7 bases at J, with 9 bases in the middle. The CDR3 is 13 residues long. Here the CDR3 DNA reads TGTGCCAGCAGCCAAGAGATGGGGCTTGAAGCTTTCTTT. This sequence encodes CASSQEMGLEAFF.

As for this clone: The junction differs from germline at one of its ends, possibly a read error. The CDR3: CANSVNPETEAFF. The CDR3 DNA sequence: TGTGCCAACAGTGTAAACCCGGAGACTGAAGCTTTCTTT. The rearrangement uses TRBV2 and TRBJ1-1; no reliable D call. The length of the CDR3 is 13 residues. Per germline, CDR1 SNHLY and CDR2 FYNNEI.

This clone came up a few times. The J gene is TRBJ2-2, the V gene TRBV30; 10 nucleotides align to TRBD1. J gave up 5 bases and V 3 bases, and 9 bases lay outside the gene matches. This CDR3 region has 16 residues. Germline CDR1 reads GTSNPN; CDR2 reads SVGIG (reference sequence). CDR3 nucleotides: TGTGCCTGGAGGCCGACAGGGGGCTCGGGGACCGGGGAGCTGTTTTTT. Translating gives CAWRPTGGSGTGELFF.

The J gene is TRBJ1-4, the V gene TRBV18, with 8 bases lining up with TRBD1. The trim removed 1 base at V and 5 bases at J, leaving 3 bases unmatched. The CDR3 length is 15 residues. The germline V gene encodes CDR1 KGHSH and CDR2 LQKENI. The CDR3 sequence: CASSPRQGLNEKLFF. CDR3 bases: TGTGCCAGCTCACCACGACAGGGGTTAAATGAAAAACTGTTTTTT.

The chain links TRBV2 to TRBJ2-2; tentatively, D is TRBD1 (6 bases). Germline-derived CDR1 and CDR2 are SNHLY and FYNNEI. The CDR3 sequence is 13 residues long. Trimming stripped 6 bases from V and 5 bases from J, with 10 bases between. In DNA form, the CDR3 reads TGTGCCAGCAGCGGCAGGGGAACCGGGGAGCTGTTTTTT. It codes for CASSGRGTGELFF.

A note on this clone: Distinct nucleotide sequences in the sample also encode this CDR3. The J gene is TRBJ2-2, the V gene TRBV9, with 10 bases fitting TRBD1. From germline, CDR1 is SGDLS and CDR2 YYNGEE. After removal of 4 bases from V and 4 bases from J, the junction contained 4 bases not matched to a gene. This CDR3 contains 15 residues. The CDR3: CASSPRTGGTGELFF. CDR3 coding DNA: TGTGCCAGCAGCCCAAGGACAGGGGGCACCGGGGAGCTGTTTTTT.